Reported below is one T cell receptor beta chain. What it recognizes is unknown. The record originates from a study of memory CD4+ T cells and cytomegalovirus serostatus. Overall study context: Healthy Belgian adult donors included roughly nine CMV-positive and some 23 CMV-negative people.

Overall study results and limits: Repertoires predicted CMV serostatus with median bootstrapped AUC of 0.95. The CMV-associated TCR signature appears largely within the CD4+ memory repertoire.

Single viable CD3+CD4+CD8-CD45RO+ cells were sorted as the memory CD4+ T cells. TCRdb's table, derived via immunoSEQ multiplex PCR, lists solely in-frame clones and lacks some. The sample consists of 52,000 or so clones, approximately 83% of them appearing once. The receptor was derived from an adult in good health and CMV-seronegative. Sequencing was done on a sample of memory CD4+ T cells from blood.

CDR3 residues: CASSTRARYEQYF. As DNA, the CDR3 is TGTGCCAGCAGCACCCGAGCCCGCTACGAGCAGTACTTC. This chain links TRBV6-5 with TRBJ2-7; D is unclear. V lost 6 bases to trimming and J lost 3 bases, with 12 bases between them. Germline V CDR1 and CDR2: MNHEY, SVGAGI. The CDR3 consists of 13 residues.